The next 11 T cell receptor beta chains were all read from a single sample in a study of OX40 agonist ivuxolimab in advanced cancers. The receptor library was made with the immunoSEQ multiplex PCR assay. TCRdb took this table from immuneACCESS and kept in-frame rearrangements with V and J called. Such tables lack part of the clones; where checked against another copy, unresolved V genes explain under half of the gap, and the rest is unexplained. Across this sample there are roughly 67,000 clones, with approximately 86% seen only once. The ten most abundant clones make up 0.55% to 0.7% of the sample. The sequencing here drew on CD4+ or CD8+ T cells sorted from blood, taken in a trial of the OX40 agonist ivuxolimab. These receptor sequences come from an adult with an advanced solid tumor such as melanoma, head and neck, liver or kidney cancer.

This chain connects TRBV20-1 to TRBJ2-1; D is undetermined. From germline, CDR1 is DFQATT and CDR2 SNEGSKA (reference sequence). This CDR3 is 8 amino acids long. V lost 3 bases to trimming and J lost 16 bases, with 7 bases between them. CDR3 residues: CSASKDFF. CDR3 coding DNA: TGCAGTGCTAGTAAAGATTTCTTC.

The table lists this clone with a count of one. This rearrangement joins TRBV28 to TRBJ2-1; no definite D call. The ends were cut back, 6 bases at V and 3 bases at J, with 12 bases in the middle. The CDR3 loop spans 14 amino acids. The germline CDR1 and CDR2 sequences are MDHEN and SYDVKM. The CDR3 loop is CASRVGGNYNEQFF. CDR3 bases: TGTGCCAGCAGGGTTGGCGGCAACTACAATGAGCAGTTCTTC.

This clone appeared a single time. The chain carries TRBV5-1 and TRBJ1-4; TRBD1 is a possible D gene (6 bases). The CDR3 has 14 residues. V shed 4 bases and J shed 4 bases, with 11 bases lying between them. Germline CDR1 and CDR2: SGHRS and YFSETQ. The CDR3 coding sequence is TGCGCCAGCAGCCCCGGGGGCATTAATGAAAAACTGTTTTTT. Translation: CASSPGGINEKLFF.

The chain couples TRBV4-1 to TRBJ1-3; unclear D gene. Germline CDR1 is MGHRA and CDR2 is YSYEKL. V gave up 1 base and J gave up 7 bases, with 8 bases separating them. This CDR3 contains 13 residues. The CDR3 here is CASSQGPGNTIYF. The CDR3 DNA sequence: TGCGCCAGCAGCCAAGGGCCGGGGAACACCATATATTTT.

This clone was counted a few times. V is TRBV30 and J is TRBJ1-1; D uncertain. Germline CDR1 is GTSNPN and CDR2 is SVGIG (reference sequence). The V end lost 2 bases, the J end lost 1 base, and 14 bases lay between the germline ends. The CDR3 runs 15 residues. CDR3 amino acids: CAWSHVGVWNTEAFF. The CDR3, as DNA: TGTGCCTGGAGTCATGTGGGTGTTTGGAACACTGAAGCTTTCTTT.

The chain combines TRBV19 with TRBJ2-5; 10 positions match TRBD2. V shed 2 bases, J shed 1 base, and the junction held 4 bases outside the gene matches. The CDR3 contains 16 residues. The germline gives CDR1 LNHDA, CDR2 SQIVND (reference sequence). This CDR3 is CASSIKGLAVQETQYF. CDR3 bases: TGTGCCAGTAGTATAAAAGGACTAGCGGTCCAAGAGACCCAGTACTTC.

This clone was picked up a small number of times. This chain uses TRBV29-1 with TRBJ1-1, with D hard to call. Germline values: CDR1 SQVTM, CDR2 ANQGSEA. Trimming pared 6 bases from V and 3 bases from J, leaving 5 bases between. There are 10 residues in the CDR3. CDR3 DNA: TGCAGCGTACTTGACACTGAAGCTTTCTTT. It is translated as CSVLDTEAFF. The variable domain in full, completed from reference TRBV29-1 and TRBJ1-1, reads SAVISQKPSRDICQRGTSLTIQCQVDSQVTMMFWYRQQPGQSLTLIATANQGSEATYESGFVIDKFPISRPNLTFSTLTVSNMSPEDSSIYLCSVLDTEAFFGQGTRLTVV.

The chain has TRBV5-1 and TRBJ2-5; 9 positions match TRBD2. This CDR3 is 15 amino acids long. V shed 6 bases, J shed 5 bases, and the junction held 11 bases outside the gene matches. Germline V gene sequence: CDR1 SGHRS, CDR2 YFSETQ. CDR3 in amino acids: CASIGPSGGTETQYF. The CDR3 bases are TGCGCCAGCATAGGACCCAGCGGGGGGACGGAGACCCAGTACTTC.

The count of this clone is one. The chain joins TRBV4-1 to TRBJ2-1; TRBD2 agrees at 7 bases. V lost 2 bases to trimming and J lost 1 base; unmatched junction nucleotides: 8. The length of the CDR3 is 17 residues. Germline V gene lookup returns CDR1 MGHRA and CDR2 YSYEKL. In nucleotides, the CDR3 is TGCGCCAGCAGCCAACCGACGACTAGCCTATCCTACAATGAGCAGTTCTTC. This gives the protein CASSQPTTSLSYNEQFF.

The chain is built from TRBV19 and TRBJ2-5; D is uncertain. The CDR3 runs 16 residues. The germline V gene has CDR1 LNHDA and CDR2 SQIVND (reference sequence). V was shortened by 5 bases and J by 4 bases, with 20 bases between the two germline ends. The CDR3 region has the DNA TGTGCCAGTAGTCCATACTCATCGGGTGGTAGAGAGACCCAGTACTTC. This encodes CASSPYSSGGRETQYF.

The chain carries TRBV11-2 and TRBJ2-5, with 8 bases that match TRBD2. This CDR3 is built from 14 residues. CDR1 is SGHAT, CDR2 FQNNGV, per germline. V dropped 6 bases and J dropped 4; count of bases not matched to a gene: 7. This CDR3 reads CASSRGLATETQYF. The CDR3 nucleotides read TGTGCCAGCAGTCGTGGACTAGCAACAGAGACCCAGTACTTC.